This record covers a single T cell receptor beta chain. The antigen remains undetermined. 60 Vbeta and 13 Jbeta primers were used in PCR. Profiled with immunoSEQ multiplex PCR; TCRdb holds only in-frame clones, not every one. The data show some 160,000 clones, around three quarters seen once. The entry originates in a study of cytomegalovirus exposure and HLA in healthy donors. Study conclusions and caveats: Through in vitro validation, a few CMV-associated chains were shown to be specific for CMV antigens.

This CDR3 contains 13 residues. Per the germline V gene, CDR1 is MDHEN and CDR2 is SYDVKM. V lost 1 base and J 6 bases, leaving 7 bases between the germline ends. V and J are TRBV28 and TRBJ1-5; TRBD1 might be the D (5 bases). What was sequenced was PBMCs. This receptor was taken from a middle-aged man in good health and CMV-seronegative. The CDR3 sequence: CASSLSGGQPQHF. DNA of the CDR3: TGTGCCAGCAGTTTATCGGGGGGTCAGCCCCAGCATTTT.